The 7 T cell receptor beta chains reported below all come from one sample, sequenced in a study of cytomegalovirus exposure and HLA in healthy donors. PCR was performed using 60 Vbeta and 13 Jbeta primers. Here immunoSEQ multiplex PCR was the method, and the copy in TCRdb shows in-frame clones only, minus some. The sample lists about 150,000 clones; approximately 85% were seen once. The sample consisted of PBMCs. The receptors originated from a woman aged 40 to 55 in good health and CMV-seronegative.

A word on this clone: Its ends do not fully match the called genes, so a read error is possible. CDR3 loop: CSSSLARGSGANVLTF. The CDR3 DNA is TGTTCCAGCAGCTTAGCGCGAGGCTCTGGGGCCAACGTCCTGACTTTC. V and J are TRBV7-9 and TRBJ2-6; a possible D gene is TRBD2 (5 bases). CDR1 SEHNR and CDR2 FQNEAQ come from the germline V gene (reference sequence). CDR3 size: 16 residues. The whole variable domain, remainder taken from reference TRBV7-9 and TRBJ2-6, is DTGVSQNPRHKITKRGQNVTFRCDPISEHNRLYWYRQTLGQGPEFLTYFQNEAQLEKSRLLSDRFSAERPKGSFSTLEIQRTEQGDSAMYLCSSSLARGSGANVLTFGAGSRLTVL.

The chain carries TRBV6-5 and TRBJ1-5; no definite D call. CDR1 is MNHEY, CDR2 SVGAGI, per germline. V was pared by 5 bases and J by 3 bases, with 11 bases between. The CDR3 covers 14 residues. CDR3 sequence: CASSAARFNQPQHF. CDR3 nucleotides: TGTGCCAGCAGTGCCGCGAGATTCAATCAGCCCCAGCATTTT.

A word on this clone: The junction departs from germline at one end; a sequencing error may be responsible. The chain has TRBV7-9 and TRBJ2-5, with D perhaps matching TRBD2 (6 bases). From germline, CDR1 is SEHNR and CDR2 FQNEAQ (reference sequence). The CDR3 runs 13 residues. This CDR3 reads CSSSLARSPGGNF. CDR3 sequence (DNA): TGTTCCAGCAGCTTAGCGCGGTCCCCCGGCGGGAACTTC.

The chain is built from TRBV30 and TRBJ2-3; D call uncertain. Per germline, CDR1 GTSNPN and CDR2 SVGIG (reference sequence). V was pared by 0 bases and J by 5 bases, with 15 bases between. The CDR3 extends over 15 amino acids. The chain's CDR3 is CAWSVVWQARDTQYF. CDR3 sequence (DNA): TGTGCCTGGAGTGTAGTATGGCAGGCTCGAGATACGCAGTATTTT.

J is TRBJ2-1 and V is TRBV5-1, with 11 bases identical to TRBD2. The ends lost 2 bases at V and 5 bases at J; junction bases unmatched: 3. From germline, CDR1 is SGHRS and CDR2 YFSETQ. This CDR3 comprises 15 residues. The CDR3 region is CASSFILAGDNEQFF. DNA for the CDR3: TGCGCCAGCAGCTTCATACTAGCGGGAGACAATGAGCAGTTCTTC.

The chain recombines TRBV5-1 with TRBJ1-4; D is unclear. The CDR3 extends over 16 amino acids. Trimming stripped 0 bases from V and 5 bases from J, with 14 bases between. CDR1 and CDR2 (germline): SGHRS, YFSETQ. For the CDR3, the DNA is TGCGCCAGCAGCTTGGCACCGGGATCCGAGAATGAAAAACTGTTTTTT. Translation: CASSLAPGSENEKLFF.

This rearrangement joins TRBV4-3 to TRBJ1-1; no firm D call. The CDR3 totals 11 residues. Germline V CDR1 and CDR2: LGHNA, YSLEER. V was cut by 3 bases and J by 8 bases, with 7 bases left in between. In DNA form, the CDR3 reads TGCGCCAGCAGCCAGCGATCAGAAGCTTTCTTT. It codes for CASSQRSEAFF.